This T cell receptor beta chain appears in the sequencing data of a study of Ad26.COV2.S vaccination and SARS-CoV-2 variants. About the study: Sample donor was a member of the COV1001 Ad26.COV2.S trial arm.

Findings and limits, study-wide: There was reportedly substantial breadth in spike-specific CD8+ and CD4+ T cell responses after vaccination.

This CDR3 is built from 15 residues. Germline lookup yields CDR1 SGHRS and CDR2 YFSETQ. Trimming took 4 bases from V and 3 from J; bases not matched to a gene: 7. Treatment here: about 20 received Ad26.COV2.S at low or high dose, single or two shots; 5 received placebo; per-sample allocation not given. Sampling was performed 63 days after the first vaccine or placebo injection. Its platform was an Ad26 vector, and its expressed antigen was Wuhan-strain SARS-CoV-2 spike. Profiled with immunoSEQ multiplex PCR; TCRdb holds only in-frame clones, not every one. Among 400,000 to 450,000 clones, 90% were seen once, and the ten largest hold more than 3.5%. About this clone: Antigen unknown.

This TCR derives from a person aged 18-65 years who received the Ad26.COV2.S COVID-19 vaccine or a placebo. V is TRBV5-1 and J is TRBJ2-5; 9 bases match TRBD2. This material consisted of peripheral blood, taken in a trial of Ad26.COV2.S vaccine versus placebo. CDR3 bases: TGCGCCAGCAGCCAACAAATAGCGGGGGAAGAGACCCAGTACTTC. Amino acid sequence: CASSQQIAGEETQYF.